This T cell receptor beta chain is drawn from a study of shared clonotypes between healthy human individuals. Study findings and constraints: Clonotype sharing among donors was thought likely to change with sequencing depth.

Several immunoSEQ plates received, in even portions, the genomic DNA of each subset. Using immunoSEQ multiplex PCR, the repertoire was profiled, and TCRdb retains in-frame clones only, with some absent. Seen here are some 1.5 million clones, 95% to 99% observed once, and the top ten hold around 0.47%. Concerning this clone: Its antigen is unidentified.

The CDR3 is 13 residues long. Looked up from germline, CDR1 is KGHSH and CDR2 is LQKENI. Trimming removed 4 bases at V and 6 bases at J, with 11 bases between. The chain is built from TRBV18 and TRBJ2-3; D is unresolved. The source material was naive CD4+ T cells sorted from blood. Subset: CD45RA+ positively selected. This TCR came from a man in his thirties or forties in good health. The DNA for the CDR3 is TGTGCCAGCTCACTTTTGCGGCGGGATACGCAGTATTTT. It is translated as CASSLLRRDTQYF. The full variable domain, rest sourced from reference TRBV18 and TRBJ2-3, is NAGVMQNPRHLVRRRGQEARLRCSPMKGHSHVYWYRQLPEEGLKFMVYLQKENIIDESGMPKERFSAEFPKEGPSILRIQQVVRGDSAAYFCASSLLRRDTQYFGPGTRLTVL.